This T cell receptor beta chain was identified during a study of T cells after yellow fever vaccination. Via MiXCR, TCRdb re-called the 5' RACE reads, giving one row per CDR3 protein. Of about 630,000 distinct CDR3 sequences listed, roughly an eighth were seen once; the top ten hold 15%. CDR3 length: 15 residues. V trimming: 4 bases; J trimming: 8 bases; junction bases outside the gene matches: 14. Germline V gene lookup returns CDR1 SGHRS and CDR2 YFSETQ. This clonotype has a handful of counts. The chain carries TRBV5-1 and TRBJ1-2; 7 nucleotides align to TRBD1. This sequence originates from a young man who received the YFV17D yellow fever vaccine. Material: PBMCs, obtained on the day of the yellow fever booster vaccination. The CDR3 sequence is CASSVQTGESYGYTF. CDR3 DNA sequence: TGCGCCAGCAGCGTACAAACAGGGGAATCTTACGGCTACACCTTC.